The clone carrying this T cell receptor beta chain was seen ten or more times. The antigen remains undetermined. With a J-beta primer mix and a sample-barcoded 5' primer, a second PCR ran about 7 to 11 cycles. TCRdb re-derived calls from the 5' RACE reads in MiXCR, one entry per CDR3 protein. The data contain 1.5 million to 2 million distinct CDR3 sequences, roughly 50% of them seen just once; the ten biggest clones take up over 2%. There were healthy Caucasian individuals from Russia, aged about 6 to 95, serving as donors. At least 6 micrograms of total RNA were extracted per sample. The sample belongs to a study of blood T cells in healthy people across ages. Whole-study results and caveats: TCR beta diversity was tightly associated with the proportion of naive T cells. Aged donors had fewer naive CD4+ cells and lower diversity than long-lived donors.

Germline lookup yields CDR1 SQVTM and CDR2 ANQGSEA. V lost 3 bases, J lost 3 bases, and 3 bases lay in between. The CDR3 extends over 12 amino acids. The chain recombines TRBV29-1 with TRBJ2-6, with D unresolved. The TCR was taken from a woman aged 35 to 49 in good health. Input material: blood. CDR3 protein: CSVDGGANVLTF. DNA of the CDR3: TGCAGCGTTGACGGTGGGGCCAACGTCCTGACTTTC.